Below, 27 T cell receptor beta chains from the same sample are listed, as sequenced in a study of cytomegalovirus exposure and HLA in healthy donors. Profiled with immunoSEQ multiplex PCR; TCRdb holds only in-frame clones, not every one. The table records 180,000 or so clones, 70% to 85% of them present only once. The sequencing input was PBMCs. These receptors all stem from a woman aged 25-40 years in good health and CMV-seropositive.

J is TRBJ2-7 and V is TRBV28; unclear D gene. V shed 6 bases and J shed 4 bases, with 13 bases lying between them. The CDR3 contains 13 residues. From germline, CDR1 is MDHEN and CDR2 SYDVKM. CDR3 loop: CASRTQATYEQYF. The CDR3, as DNA: TGTGCCAGCAGGACCCAGGCTACTTACGAGCAGTACTTC.

This chain uses TRBV11-3 with TRBJ2-2, with TRBD2 matching over 8 bases. After removal of 1 base from V and 6 bases from J, the junction contained 7 bases not matched to a gene. Per germline, CDR1 SGHNT and CDR2 YENEEA. The CDR3 contains 16 residues. The CDR3 nucleotides are TGTGCCAGCAGCTTAGGTAAAGCGGGAGACCCCGGGGAGCTGTTTTTT. Residues: CASSLGKAGDPGELFF.

This chain links TRBV4-1 with TRBJ2-7, with D perhaps TRBD1 (6 bases). V shed 2 bases and J shed 0 bases, with 14 bases lying between them. The germline CDR1 and CDR2 sequences are MGHRA and YSYEKL. This CDR3 has 16 amino acids. As DNA, the CDR3 is TGCGCCAGCAGCCAAACGGACAGCGACATCTCCTACGAGCAGTACTTC. Protein product: CASSQTDSDISYEQYF.

About this clone itself: The junction does not match germline at one end; this may be a read error. The chain joins TRBV7-7 to TRBJ2-5; 7 bases agree with TRBD1. This CDR3 spans 15 amino acids. Germline V gene data show CDR1 as SSHAT and CDR2 as FNYEAQ (reference sequence). CDR3 sequence: CASSQDRAQRETQYF. The DNA for the CDR3 is TGTGCTAGCAGCCAAGACAGGGCCCAGAGGGAGACCCAGTACTTC. The full variable domain, with the rest looked up from reference TRBV7-7 and TRBJ2-5, is GAGVSQSPRYKVTKRGQDVTLRCDPISSHATLYWYQQALGQGPEFLTYFNYEAQPDKSGLPSDRFSAERPEGSISTLTIQRTEQRDSAMYRCASSQDRAQRETQYFGPGTRLLVL.

V gene TRBV2 combines with J gene TRBJ1-1; 9 nucleotides line up with TRBD1. From germline, CDR1 is SNHLY and CDR2 FYNNEI. There are 13 residues in the CDR3. With 9 bases clipped from V and 4 bases from J, the junction kept 6 bases outside the gene matches. This CDR3 is CARGQGRGTEAFF. The CDR3 nucleotides read TGTGCCAGGGGACAGGGCCGGGGCACTGAAGCTTTCTTT. The entire variable domain, with the rest obtained from reference TRBV2 and TRBJ1-1, is as follows: EPEVTQTPSHQVTQMGQEVILRCVPISNHLYFYWYRQILGQKVEFLVSFYNNEISEKSEIFDDQFSVERPDGSNFTLKIRSTKLEDSAMYFCARGQGRGTEAFFGQGTRLTVV.

The chain links TRBV6-5 to TRBJ2-7; TRBD2 agrees at 8 bases. There are 13 residues in the CDR3. The ends lost 5 bases at V and 2 bases at J; junction bases unmatched: 2. The V gene's germline CDR1 is MNHEY and CDR2 SVGAGI. CDR3 amino acids: CASSLAGAYEQYF. CDR3 nucleotides: TGTGCCAGCAGTCTAGCGGGTGCCTACGAGCAGTACTTC.

This clone was seen only a few times. The rearrangement joins TRBV19 to TRBJ2-7, with TRBD1 matching over 10 bases. Germline CDR1 reads LNHDA; CDR2 reads SQIVND (reference sequence). The CDR3 length is 15 residues. V lost 4 bases and J lost 0; bases outside the gene matches: 3. CDR3 loop: CASSRRTGGSYEQYF. The CDR3 DNA sequence: TGTGCCAGTAGTAGGCGGACAGGGGGCTCCTACGAGCAGTACTTC.

This rearrangement joins TRBV27 to TRBJ1-2; 7 nucleotides line up with TRBD1. Germline V gene lookup returns CDR1 MNHEY and CDR2 SMNVEV (reference sequence). With 5 bases clipped from V and 0 bases from J, the junction kept 9 bases outside the gene matches. The CDR3 length is 16 residues. This CDR3 is CASSPRQGRTNYGYTF. Here the CDR3 DNA reads TGTGCCAGCAGTCCCCGACAGGGACGGACTAACTATGGCTACACCTTC.

The J gene is TRBJ1-4, the V gene TRBV27, with a possible D match to TRBD1 (6 bases). The CDR3 extends over 15 amino acids. Germline V CDR1 and CDR2: MNHEY, SMNVEV (reference sequence). V dropped 6 bases and J dropped 8 bases, with 19 bases sitting between them. The DNA for the CDR3 is TGTGCCAGCAGCCGGGAGGGGACACTCGGAGAAAAACTGTTTTTT. Protein sequence: CASSREGTLGEKLFF.

Only one count was recorded for this clone. The rearrangement links TRBV19 to TRBJ1-5; no reliable D call. In germline, CDR1 is LNHDA, CDR2 SQIVND (reference sequence). The CDR3 extends over 16 amino acids. The ends were cut back, 1 base at V and 7 bases at J, with 17 bases in the middle. This CDR3 reads CASSIAGSGARQPQHF. The CDR3 region has the DNA TGTGCCAGTAGTATAGCCGGGAGTGGCGCGAGACAGCCCCAGCATTTT. Combining the CDR3 with reference TRBV19 and TRBJ1-5 gives the whole variable domain DGGITQSPKYLFRKEGQNVTLSCEQNLNHDAMYWYRQDPGQGLRLIYYSQIVNDFQKGDIAEGYSVSREKKESFPLTVTSAQKNPTAFYLCASSIAGSGARQPQHFGDGTRLSIL.

V is TRBV2 and J is TRBJ2-2, with D hard to call. The CDR3 length is 15 residues. Trimming removed 6 bases at V and 0 bases at J, with 11 bases between. Germline V CDR1 and CDR2: SNHLY, FYNNEI. In DNA, the CDR3 is TGTGCCAGCAGCCTGACTGATACGAACACCGGGGAGCTGTTTTTT. This encodes CASSLTDTNTGELFF.

The J gene is TRBJ1-2, the V gene TRBV27, with D tentatively TRBD1 (5 bases). Germline V gives CDR1 MNHEY, CDR2 SMNVEV (reference sequence). The CDR3 runs to 16 residues. Trimming shortened V by 5 bases and J by 0 bases, and 16 bases separated the two germline ends. The DNA for the CDR3 is TGTGCCAGCAGTCCGAGGACACGAGCTTCTAACTATGGCTACACCTTC. This gives the protein CASSPRTRASNYGYTF.

For the CDR3, the DNA is TGTGCCAGCAGCTTAGAGCCAGGCCGGAATGAGCAGTTCTTC. Amino acids: CASSLEPGRNEQFF. The chain is built from TRBV7-2 and TRBJ2-1; unclear D gene. The CDR3 length is 14 residues. The germline CDR1 and CDR2 sequences are SGHTA and FQGNSA. V was pared by 1 base and J by 7 bases, with 11 bases between.

The V gene is TRBV2, the J gene TRBJ1-5; 8 bases match TRBD1. CDR1 is SNHLY and CDR2 is FYNNEI in the germline V gene. This CDR3 contains 15 residues. V shed 3 bases and J 5 bases; nucleotides not matched to a gene: 6. CDR3 sequence: CASSDRDRLYQPQHF. The DNA of the CDR3 is TGTGCCAGCAGTGACCGGGACAGGCTGTATCAGCCCCAGCATTTT.

The chain couples TRBV7-2 to TRBJ2-5; TRBD2 aligns across 10 bases. The CDR3 is made up of 14 amino acids. The germline CDR1 and CDR2 sequences are SGHTA and FQGNSA. V lost 5 bases and J lost 5; bases outside the gene matches: 5. CDR3 nucleotides: TGTGCCAGCAGCCAAACTAGCGGGGCGGAGACCCAGTACTTC. Translation: CASSQTSGAETQYF.

This clone was detected a few times. Within the sample, other DNA sequences also encode this same CDR3. This chain joins TRBV27 and TRBJ2-2; possible D gene TRBD1, 5 bases. Germline CDR1 and CDR2: MNHEY and SMNVEV (reference sequence). Trimming pared 3 bases from V and 1 base from J, leaving 6 bases between. The CDR3 extends over 14 amino acids. The CDR3, as DNA: TGTGCCAGCAGTTTGGGGCGGAACACCGGGGAGCTGTTTTTT. This codes for CASSLGRNTGELFF.

This rearrangement joins TRBV29-1 to TRBJ1-2, with 8 nucleotides matching TRBD1. Germline loops: CDR1 SQVTM, CDR2 ANQGSEA. The CDR3 runs 12 residues. V shed 7 bases, J shed 3 bases, and the junction held 4 bases outside the gene matches. The CDR3 region has the DNA TGCAGCGCTTCGGGACAGGACTATGGCTACACCTTC. Translating gives CSASGQDYGYTF.

The chain is built from TRBV29-1 and TRBJ2-2, with no clear D. V was trimmed by 4 bases and J by 4 bases, leaving 7 bases between them. CDR1 is SQVTM and CDR2 is ANQGSEA in the germline V gene. The CDR3 length is 12 residues. For the CDR3, the DNA is TGCAGCGTTGCTAGAACCACCGGGGAGCTGTTTTTT. This translates into CSVARTTGELFF.

The chain links TRBV18 to TRBJ1-2; D not resolved. V shed 2 bases and J shed 6 bases, with 16 bases lying between them. Germline CDR1 and CDR2: KGHSH and LQKENI. The CDR3 loop spans 15 amino acids. CDR3 region: CASSPGLEPPDGYTF. Here the CDR3 DNA reads TGTGCCAGCTCACCAGGTTTGGAGCCTCCCGATGGCTACACCTTC.

The V gene is TRBV4-2, the J gene TRBJ2-1; D is unresolved. CDR1 and CDR2 from the germline V gene are LGHNA and YNFKEQ. This CDR3 spans 14 amino acids. The V gene lost 1 base and the J gene lost 8 bases, with 12 bases spanning the gap. The CDR3 here is CASSQVPQSDEQFF. CDR3 sequence (DNA): TGTGCCAGCAGCCAAGTCCCCCAGTCCGATGAGCAGTTCTTC.

This clone has a handful of counts. The gene calls are TRBV2 and TRBJ2-1; tentatively, D is TRBD1 (8 bases). This CDR3 region has 14 residues. Germline values: CDR1 SNHLY, CDR2 FYNNEI. Trimming took 9 bases from V and 8 from J, leaving 20 bases between them. As DNA, the CDR3 is TGTGCCAGAACCCAAACACAGGGGGGGTATGAGCAGTTCTTC. Translated: CARTQTQGGYEQFF. Together with reference TRBV2 and TRBJ2-1, the CDR3 gives the full variable domain: EPEVTQTPSHQVTQMGQEVILRCVPISNHLYFYWYRQILGQKVEFLVSFYNNEISEKSEIFDDQFSVERPDGSNFTLKIRSTKLEDSAMYFCARTQTQGGYEQFFGPGTRLTVL.

The chain links TRBV11-3 to TRBJ2-2; 7 bases line up with TRBD2. After removal of 1 base from V and 6 bases from J, the junction contained 5 bases not matched to a gene. The CDR3 length is 15 residues. Germline-derived CDR1 and CDR2 are SGHNT and YENEEA. CDR3 region: CASSLAGGTPGELFF. The CDR3 DNA reads as TGTGCCAGCAGCTTAGCGGGAGGAACCCCCGGGGAGCTGTTTTTT.

This sequence joins TRBV18 and TRBJ2-2, with 10 bases matching TRBD2. The germline V gene has CDR1 KGHSH and CDR2 LQKENI. The CDR3 spans 17 residues. J was trimmed by 4 bases and V by 3 bases; bases with no gene match: 8. Here the CDR3 reads CASSPGGLAVFTGELFF. The DNA of the CDR3 is TGTGCCAGCTCACCGGGTGGACTAGCGGTTTTCACCGGGGAGCTGTTTTTT.

The rearrangement uses TRBV6-1 and TRBJ1-5; 8 nucleotides align to TRBD1. With 6 bases clipped from V and 1 base from J, the junction kept 5 bases outside the gene matches. The CDR3 covers 15 residues. Germline V gene sequence: CDR1 MNHNS, CDR2 SASEGT. The CDR3 is CASRLDRASNQPQHF. The CDR3 DNA reads TGTGCCAGCAGATTGGACAGGGCCAGCAATCAGCCCCAGCATTTT.

Concerning this clone itself: The identical CDR3 is also encoded by other nucleotide sequences in the sample. This chain uses TRBV5-1 with TRBJ1-1, with TRBD1 matching 7 bases. Germline V gives CDR1 SGHRS, CDR2 YFSETQ. This CDR3 is built from 15 residues. Trimming at V came to 0 bases and at J to 0 bases, leaving 2 bases not matched to a gene. CDR3: CASSLGGQLNTEAFF. The DNA of the CDR3 is TGCGCCAGCAGCTTGGGGGGACAGCTGAACACTGAAGCTTTCTTT.

V gene TRBV9 combines with J gene TRBJ2-1, with 7 bases aligning to TRBD1. Per germline, CDR1 SGDLS and CDR2 YYNGEE. V lost 3 bases to trimming and J lost 7 bases; unmatched junction nucleotides: 7. This CDR3 comprises 14 residues. CDR3 sequence reads: CASSAGTAGNEQFF. CDR3 DNA sequence: TGTGCCAGCAGCGCCGGGACAGCTGGGAATGAGCAGTTCTTC.

The sample holds a few counts of this clone. The CDR3 loop reads CASSGGLNLGETQYF. The CDR3 DNA reads TGTGCCAGTAGTGGAGGGCTAAATCTCGGGGAGACCCAGTACTTC. The chain recombines TRBV19 with TRBJ2-5, with a weak D call TRBD2 (6 bases). The CDR3 has 15 residues. Trimming took 5 bases from V and 5 from J, leaving 18 bases between them. In germline, CDR1 is LNHDA, CDR2 SQIVND (reference sequence). Variable domain in full (rest from reference TRBV19 and TRBJ2-5): DGGITQSPKYLFRKEGQNVTLSCEQNLNHDAMYWYRQDPGQGLRLIYYSQIVNDFQKGDIAEGYSVSREKKESFPLTVTSAQKNPTAFYLCASSGGLNLGETQYFGPGTRLLVL.